The rows below give T cell receptor beta chains drawn from one sample of a study of blood T cells in healthy people across ages. Via MiXCR, TCRdb re-called the 5' RACE reads, giving one row per CDR3 protein. The sample includes some 750,000 distinct CDR3 sequences, about 24% of them seen just once. Input material: blood. The receptor source for this set is a man between 70 and 80 years old in good health. CDR3s include the opening cysteine and the closing phenylalanine or tryptophan. The order of the fields is clone size, D gene, V gene, J gene, CDR3 DNA, CDR3 protein. The D gene is left open where the match is weak. A clone size is listed for some rows: how often the clone was seen (once, few, many), or a class if it is expanded.

>-|-|TRBV27|TRBJ2-1
TGTGCCAGCAGAGAGGCGTCGTCCTACAATGAGCAGTTCTTC
CASREASSYNEQFF
>few|-|TRBV7-9|TRBJ1-1
TGTGCCAGCAGCTCGGGGGCAGAGAACACTGAAGCTTTCTTT
CASSSGAENTEAFF
>few|-|TRBV10-1|TRBJ2-5
TGCGCCAGCAGTGCACAGCTGCAAGAGACCCAGTACTTC
CASSAQLQETQYF
>-|-|TRBV3-1|TRBJ1-1
TGTGCCAGCAGCCCTGGGTGGGGTACTGAAGCTTTCTTT
CASSPGWGTEAFF
>-|-|TRBV15|TRBJ2-3
TGTGCCACCACGCTCAGCCAGGGGAGTCCCACAGATACGCAGTATTTT
CATTLSQGSPTDTQYF
>few|TRBD1|TRBV6-2/TRBV6-3|TRBJ2-2
TGTGCCAGCACCCGACAGGGTTCAGGCACCGGGGAGCTGTTTTTT
CASTRQGSGTGELFF
>-|TRBD2|TRBV7-6|TRBJ2-1
TGTGCCAGCAGCTTAGACTGGGGGGGTCTAAATGAGCAGTTCTTC
CASSLDWGGLNEQFF
>few|TRBD1|TRBV27|TRBJ2-6
TGTGCCAGCAGACGGACAGGCTCCGCATCTGGGGCCAACGTCCTGACTTTC
CASRRTGSASGANVLTF
>-|-|TRBV6-6|TRBJ2-7
TGTGCCAGCAGTTACCCCAAGGAGGAGCAGTACTTC
CASSYPKEEQYF
>-|TRBD2|TRBV24-1|TRBJ2-3
TGTGCCACCAGTGATTCCCGGCGGGGGCTAGCGGGAGATCCCTCCGGAGATACGCAGTATTTT
CATSDSRRGLAGDPSGDTQYF
>-|-|TRBV6-2/TRBV6-3|TRBJ2-3
TGTGCCACCAGGACACCACCGAGCACAGATACGCAGTATTTT
CATRTPPSTDTQYF
>-|TRBD1|TRBV12-3/TRBV12-4|TRBJ2-4
TGTGCCAGCAGTCCGGGACAGGGGGCCCAAAACATTCAGTACTTC
CASSPGQGAQNIQYF
>-|-|TRBV3-1|TRBJ1-1
TGTGCCAGCAGCCTCAGGGTGGGAGACTCTGAAGCTTTCTTT
CASSLRVGDSEAFF
>-|TRBD2|TRBV5-1|TRBJ2-7
TGCGCCAGCAGCTTGGCCTCTAGGACTAGCGACGAGCAGTACTTC
CASSLASRTSDEQYF
>-|-|TRBV21-1|TRBJ2-4
TGTGCCAGCAGCAAAGGCGGGAGAGACAAAAACATTCAGTACTTC
CASSKGGRDKNIQYF
>-|-|TRBV3-1|TRBJ2-6
TGTGCCAGCAAGTCCCAGGTCTCTGGGGCCAACGTCCTGACTTTC
CASKSQVSGANVLTF
>-|-|TRBV6-1|TRBJ2-3
TGTGCCAGCAGCGACAGGGAGGGCGATACGCAGTATTTT
CASSDREGDTQYF
>few|-|TRBV18|TRBJ1-2
TGTGCCAGCTCACCCGGACCGGGACAACGTAACTATGGCTACACCTTC
CASSPGPGQRNYGYTF
>few|-|TRBV9|TRBJ2-3
TGTGCCAGCAGCCCCCGGAGTACCCGCACAGATACGCAGTATTTT
CASSPRSTRTDTQYF
>-|TRBD1|TRBV10-3|TRBJ2-1
TGTGCCATCAGTGTGGGGACAGGGGGCTACAATGAGCAGTTCTTC
CAISVGTGGYNEQFF
>few|TRBD2|TRBV28|TRBJ2-3
TGTGCCAGCAGTCCCCTCGGACTAGCGGACACAGATACGCAGTATTTT
CASSPLGLADTDTQYF
>once|-|TRBV20-1|TRBJ1-1
TGCAGTGCCAAAGGACGGTTGGGATTGACTGAAGCTTTCTTT
CSAKGRLGLTEAFF
>few|-|TRBV4-2|TRBJ2-4
TGTGCCAGCAGCCTATACAGGGCGGCCAAAAACATTCAGTACTTC
CASSLYRAAKNIQYF
>-|-|TRBV20-1|TRBJ2-3
TGCAGTGTTTCGACGGGCCTCTATAGCACAGATACGCAGTATTTT
CSVSTGLYSTDTQYF
>few|-|TRBV10-3|TRBJ2-1
TGTGCCATCAGTGACCTTACAGGTACTGAGCAGTTCTTC
CAISDLTGTEQFF
>-|TRBD2|TRBV24-1|TRBJ2-1
TGTGCCACCAGTGATTCCGGGACTAGCGGTTCCTACAATGAGCAGTTCTTC
CATSDSGTSGSYNEQFF
>-|-|TRBV5-1|TRBJ2-3
TGCGCCAGCAGCTTAGAGGGATCAACCACAGATACGCAGTATTTT
CASSLEGSTTDTQYF
>-|-|TRBV5-1|TRBJ1-4
TGCGCCAGCAGCTTGGACAGGGCGGGAAATGAAAAACTGTTTTTT
CASSLDRAGNEKLFF
>once|-|TRBV28|TRBJ1-2
TGTGCCAGCACAAACTCCGGGACAAAAAGATATGGCTACACCTTC
CASTNSGTKRYGYTF
>-|-|TRBV20-1|TRBJ2-3
TGCAGTGCTAGAGCTACCGTGAGCACAGATACGCAGTATTTT
CSARATVSTDTQYF
>-|TRBD1|TRBV12-3/TRBV12-4|TRBJ2-3
TGTGCCAGCAGGCCTGTCAGACAGGGGATTATGGCAGATACGCAGTATTTT
CASRPVRQGIMADTQYF
>few|-|TRBV20-1|TRBJ1-2
TGCAGTGCTAGTGGAAGGAACTATGGCTACACCTTC
CSASGRNYGYTF
>few|TRBD2|TRBV29-1|TRBJ2-3
TGCAGCGTCCTCCTAGCGGGACGGGGCACAGATACGCAGTATTTT
CSVLLAGRGTDTQYF
>-|-|TRBV9|TRBJ1-1
TGTGCCAGCAGCCCGACGGTGGTGGCGGGCACTGAAGCTTTCTTT
CASSPTVVAGTEAFF
>-|-|TRBV2|TRBJ1-4
TGTGCCAGCAGTGACATTACTAATGAAAAACTGTTTTTT
CASSDITNEKLFF
>few|-|TRBV20-1|TRBJ1-2
TGCAGTGCTAGAGACCCTTGGGGGGCTACTATTGGTAGCTACACCTTC
CSARDPWGATIGSYTF